Sequencing of this T cell receptor beta chain was carried out in a study of blood T cells in healthy people across ages. Details on this clonotype: Its target is unknown.

Study results and caveats: A conclusive naive versus antigen-experienced comparison was prevented by the unsorted PBMCs.

Combining a sample-barcoded 5' primer with a J-beta primer mix, a second PCR ran for roughly 7 to 11 cycles. Each cDNA molecule received a tag from a template-switch adaptor that had 12 random nucleotides. Using its own MiXCR run on the 5' RACE reads, TCRdb lists one record per CDR3 protein. Of approximately 290,000 distinct CDR3 sequences in the sample, roughly 26% were seen once. The people who gave samples were healthy Caucasians from Russia, aged roughly 6 to 90. Each sample used at least 6 million PBMCs. This CDR3 spans 15 amino acids. V dropped 0 bases and J dropped 5 bases, with 16 bases sitting between them. CDR1 is DFQATT, CDR2 SNEGSKA, per germline (reference sequence).

This clonotype was sampled from a woman in her sixties or seventies in good health. The chain couples TRBV20-1 to TRBJ2-5; D is unclear. The sequenced sample consisted of blood. The DNA of the CDR3 is TGCAGTGCTAGAGATTTGCAGATTTTGCGGGAGACCCAGTACTTC. Protein sequence: CSARDLQILRETQYF.